This T cell receptor beta chain was identified in a study of blood T cell repertoires in COVID-19 (TCRdb year 2020). Regarding the complete study: Collaborator samples came from the United States, Italy and Spain and covered acute and convalescent phases of COVID-19. The material from the prospective study consisted of cDNA or gDNA derived from T cells, B-cell-depleted T cells, or PBMCs. Subjects who had been exposed to COVID-19, were actively infected with it, or had recovered from it provided the deeply sampled blood TCRbeta repertoires that made up the dataset. The repertoires were released in a freely available public database intended as a resource for research on the immune response to SARS-CoV-2. The samples were drawn from the first 160 participants of the ongoing ImmuneRACE study and from under 1,500 subjects provided by 6 global collaborators. A de-identified subject ID, COVID-19 status, age in years and sex were almost always included in the sample metadata. Where available, HLA class I and class II types were taken from metadata supplied by the sample provider and were not determined by assay-based typing. Broader findings and caveats from the paper: How much clinical and demographic metadata was included differed by source and by participant, and the metadata was provided uncurated.

V is pruned by 3 bases and J by 8 bases, leaving 10 bases of the junction without a gene match. Reading the germline V gene (reference sequence) gives CDR1 GTSNPN and CDR2 SVGIG. The CDR3 holds 15 amino acids from the cysteine to the phenylalanine. Just the 45-base CDR3 DNA is kept, in frame starting at base 1. TCRbeta CDR3 regions were amplified from genomic DNA by means of the immunoSEQ Assay, a bias-controlled multiplex PCR. On the authors' methods: Nucleated cell counts per sample were estimated from amplification of reference gene primers within the assay. To quantify the absolute abundance of each unique TCRbeta CDR3 rearrangement, sequence reads were collapsed and filtered. Productive Simpson clonality was computed per sample as the square root of Simpson's diversity index over productive rearrangements. TCRdb mirrors the immuneACCESS table, restricted to in-frame sequences. Some clones are absent from its copies; in checked studies, under half trace to an unresolved V gene, and the reason for the others is unknown. That table gives V, J and clone size, and the DNA gave D and trimming. Across this sample there are 80,000 or so clones, with roughly 79% seen only once. The ten largest clones take up about 45% of the sample.

Collaborating institutions collected whole blood in K2EDTA tubes following their own protocols. Collaborator samples were shipped for TCRbeta analysis as frozen whole blood, isolated PBMCs, or DNA extracted from either sample type. Turning to this clone: The antigen it binds to is not known. Base qualities are not at hand, and no much larger clone is one base apart.

The sequence was obtained from a man older than 75 with acute or convalescent COVID-19. The sequenced sample consisted of peripheral blood. Rearrangement joined TRBV30 to TRBJ1-6; TRBD1 agrees with 7 junctional bases. In nucleotide form, the sequence is TGTGCCTGGAGCCGAATAGGGGGCTTGGATTCACCCCTCCACTTT. Protein translation: CAWSRIGGLDSPLHF.